The rows below give T cell receptor beta chains drawn from one sample of a study of blood T cell repertoires in COVID-19. Some clones are missing from TCRdb's copy, which holds only in-frame ones; the method was immunoSEQ multiplex PCR. The sample has 280,000 or so clones; about 85% are singletons. The source material was PBMCs or T cells enriched from blood (not recorded which). These receptors originate from a woman aged 45-59 years who had recovered from COVID-19. Both conserved end residues are part of each CDR3. The D gene is left open where the match is weak. Not all rows give a size; the values are once, few, many and, for expanded clones, a class.

J,length,V,size,D,CDR3,DNA
TRBJ2-1,19,TRBV10-1,.,TRBD2,CASSDRGLAGVNGGDEQFF,TGCGCCAGCAGTGATAGGGGACTAGCGGGAGTAAACGGAGGCGATGAGCAGTTCTTC
TRBJ1-2,13,TRBV12-3/TRBV12-4,.,.,CASSYLKEGGYTF,TGTGCCAGCAGTTACCTCAAGGAGGGTGGCTACACCTTC
TRBJ1-3,13,TRBV29-1,.,.,CSVTVFSGNTIYF,TGCAGCGTTACAGTTTTCTCTGGAAACACCATATATTTT
TRBJ1-4,13,TRBV18,.,.,CASSPQENEKLFF,TGTGCCAGCTCACCACAGGAGAATGAAAAACTGTTTTTT
TRBJ1-1,14,TRBV3-1/TRBV3-2,.,.,CASSQTVRSTEAFF,TGTGCCAGCAGCCAAACGGTTCGGAGTACTGAAGCTTTCTTT
TRBJ1-4,15,TRBV27,.,TRBD1,CASSPGTATNEKLFF,TGTGCCAGCAGCCCCGGGACAGCAACTAATGAAAAACTGTTTTTT
TRBJ1-6,14,TRBV3-1/TRBV3-2,once,.,CASSQEGGESPLHF,TGTGCCAGCAGCCAAGAGGGGGGGGAATCACCCCTCCACTTT
TRBJ2-3,16,TRBV28,.,TRBD1,CASSSWDRGRTDTQYF,TGTGCCAGCAGTTCCTGGGACAGGGGACGCACAGATACGCAGTATTTT
TRBJ1-3,15,TRBV3-1/TRBV3-2,once,.,CASSQEGTRGNTIYF,TGTGCCAGCAGCCAAGAAGGGACAAGAGGAAACACCATATATTTT
TRBJ1-1,16,TRBV2,.,TRBD1,CASSEFGQGMDTEAFF,TGTGCCAGCAGTGAATTCGGACAGGGGATGGACACTGAAGCTTTCTTT
TRBJ1-2,15,TRBV9,.,TRBD1,CASSGGQGGNYGYTF,TGTGCCAGCAGCGGTGGACAGGGAGGAAACTATGGCTACACCTTC
TRBJ2-7,13,TRBV19,few,.,CASSIEADYEQYF,TGTGCCAGTAGTATAGAGGCCGATTACGAGCAGTACTTC
TRBJ2-5,14,TRBV5-1,.,.,CASSRGGPQETQYF,TGCGCCAGCAGCAGGGGGGGACCACAAGAGACCCAGTACTTC
TRBJ2-1,18,TRBV5-1,once,TRBD2,CASSPGQVAGAFYNEQFF,TGCGCCAGCAGCCCCGGTCAGGTGGCGGGAGCTTTCTACAATGAGCAGTTCTTC
TRBJ1-6,14,TRBV7-2,.,.,CASSFDSNNSPLHF,TGTGCCAGCAGCTTTGACAGTAATAATTCACCCCTCCACTTT
TRBJ1-5,15,TRBV27,.,.,CASSSKWGNNQPQHF,TGTGCCAGCAGTAGTAAATGGGGCAACAATCAGCCCCAGCATTTT
TRBJ2-3,16,TRBV4-2,few,TRBD2,CASSQGAGTHTDTQYF,TGTGCCAGCAGCCAGGGAGCGGGGACCCACACAGATACGCAGTATTTT
TRBJ1-1,13,TRBV18,.,.,CASSPALNTEAFF,TGTGCCAGCTCACCGGCCCTGAACACTGAAGCTTTCTTT
TRBJ1-6,14,TRBV2,.,.,CASSERGGISPLHF,TGTGCCAGCAGTGAAAGGGGGGGCATTTCACCCCTCCACTTT
TRBJ2-1,14,TRBV7-8,.,TRBD1,CASSHPGQGSEQFF,TGTGCCAGCAGTCACCCGGGACAGGGAAGTGAGCAGTTCTTC
TRBJ1-2,13,TRBV2,.,TRBD1,CASSKTGIDGYTF,TGTGCCAGCAGTAAGACAGGGATAGATGGCTACACCTTC
TRBJ1-4,13,TRBV6-5,once,.,CASRSDPNEKLFF,TGTGCCAGCAGGAGCGACCCTAATGAAAAACTGTTTTTT
TRBJ2-3,13,TRBV5-1,.,.,CASSLGQVDTQYF,TGCGCCAGCAGCTTGGGACAGGTTGATACGCAGTATTTT
TRBJ1-3,16,TRBV7-8,once,.,CASSFSTGFSGNTIYF,TGTGCCAGCAGCTTCTCTACAGGATTTTCTGGAAACACCATATATTTT
TRBJ2-5,16,TRBV14,.,TRBD1,CASSPSKQGHKETQYF,TGTGCCAGCAGCCCGTCAAAACAGGGGCACAAAGAGACCCAGTACTTC
TRBJ1-6,15,TRBV9,.,TRBD1,CASSVGQGLNSPLHF,TGTGCCAGCAGCGTAGGACAGGGCCTTAATTCACCCCTCCACTTT
TRBJ1-2,11,TRBV10-3,.,.,CAISLGDGYTF,TGTGCCATCAGTTTAGGGGATGGCTACACCTTC
TRBJ1-3,14,TRBV7-9,.,.,CASSLSNSGNTIYF,TGTGCCAGCAGCTTATCCAACTCTGGAAACACCATATATTTT
TRBJ1-1,15,TRBV5-6,.,TRBD1,CASSLPGTGGQKAFF,TGTGCCAGCAGCTTACCCGGGACAGGGGGCCAAAAAGCTTTCTTT
TRBJ1-4,14,TRBV5-1,.,TRBD1,CASAQGVSNEKLFF,TGCGCCAGCGCGCAGGGGGTGTCTAATGAAAAACTGTTTTTT
TRBJ1-2,19,TRBV19,.,TRBD1,CASTPFTGGEAHTNYGYTF,TGTGCCAGTACGCCCTTTACAGGGGGCGAGGCCCACACTAACTATGGCTACACCTTC
TRBJ2-7,16,TRBV2,.,TRBD2,CASSVYLAGGGSEQYF,TGTGCCAGCAGTGTGTATCTAGCGGGAGGAGGAAGCGAGCAGTACTTC
TRBJ2-7,16,TRBV6-1,.,TRBD1,CASSGVRTGNTYEQYF,TGTGCCAGCAGTGGGGTCCGGACAGGGAATACCTACGAGCAGTACTTC
TRBJ2-7,12,TRBV27,few,.,CASSFGTGTITF,.
TRBJ2-7,15,TRBV7-8,.,TRBD1,CASSNRDRASYEQYF,TGTGCCAGCAGCAACCGGGACAGGGCCTCCTACGAGCAGTACTTC
TRBJ1-6,16,TRBV5-1,.,TRBD1,CASSLGGTGGNSPLHF,TGCGCCAGCAGCTTGGGTGGGACAGGCGGTAATTCACCCCTCCACTTT
TRBJ1-3,16,TRBV28,.,TRBD1,CASKFTDRGHGNTIYF,TGTGCCAGTAAATTTACCGACAGGGGCCATGGAAACACCATATATTTT
TRBJ2-2,15,TRBV7-2,.,.,CASSLAGGGTGELFF,TGTGCCAGCAGCTTAGCGGGAGGCGGCACCGGGGAGCTGTTTTTT
TRBJ2-1,17,TRBV2,.,TRBD2,CATPVGPEASGRSEQFF,TGTGCCACACCAGTGGGGCCCGAAGCTAGCGGGAGATCTGAGCAGTTCTTC
TRBJ1-2,16,TRBV7-9,.,TRBD1,CASAPRFGGGDYGYTF,TGTGCCAGCGCCCCGAGGTTTGGAGGGGGCGACTATGGCTACACCTTC
TRBJ1-1,19,TRBV19,.,.,CASKSPYRAPRTGNTEAFF,TGTGCCAGTAAGTCCCCCTATCGGGCACCACGGACTGGGAACACTGAAGCTTTCTTT
TRBJ1-1,15,TRBV4-1,.,.,CASSQVQGLNTEAFF,TGCGCCAGCAGCCAGGTTCAGGGGCTGAACACTGAAGCTTTCTTT
TRBJ1-5,13,TRBV7-9,.,.,CASSWGGNQPQHF,TGTGCCAGCAGCTGGGGAGGAAATCAGCCCCAGCATTTT
TRBJ1-1,14,TRBV5-1,.,.,CASSLVQMNTEAFF,TGCGCCAGCAGCTTGGTTCAGATGAACACTGAAGCTTTCTTT
TRBJ1-1,13,TRBV25-1,.,.,CASRLAENTEAFF,TGTGCCAGCAGGCTGGCGGAGAACACTGAAGCTTTCTTT
TRBJ1-2,11,TRBV29-1,.,.,CSSRDNYGYTF,TGCAGCTCGAGGGATAACTATGGCTACACCTTC
TRBJ1-4,15,TRBV7-9,.,TRBD1,CASSLATGTNEKLFF,TGTGCCAGCAGCTTAGCGACAGGGACTAATGAAAAACTGTTTTTT
TRBJ2-5,14,TRBV7-2,few,.,CASRTGVGEETQYF,TGTGCCAGCAGGACGGGAGTAGGGGAAGAGACCCAGTACTTC
TRBJ2-7,11,TRBV12-3/TRBV12-4,.,.,CASSSGNEQYF,TGTGCCAGCAGTTCGGGGAACGAGCAGTACTTC
TRBJ2-2,14,TRBV5-6,.,.,CASSLERGTGELFF,TGTGCCAGCAGCTTGGAGAGAGGAACCGGGGAGCTGTTTTTT
TRBJ2-1,14,TRBV30,.,.,CAWSAGITYNEQFF,TGTGCCTGGAGTGCCGGGATTACCTACAATGAGCAGTTCTTC